The rows below give T cell receptor beta chains drawn from one sample of a study of CD8 T cells in acute hepatitis C reinfection. Only in-frame clones appear in the TCRdb table, and some are missing; sequencing was by immunoSEQ multiplex PCR. Among approximately 4,000 clones listed, around 41% were seen once. The sequenced sample was HCV NS3-1073 tetramer-sorted CD8+ T cells from PBMCs, obtained during acute infection. Receptors originate from a man aged 25-45 years with chronic hepatitis C. Both conserved end residues are part of each CDR3. D genes are given only for firm matches. Not all rows give a size; the values are once, few, many and, for expanded clones, a class.

.	few	TRBJ2-1	TRBV7-8	CASSTEQFF	TGTGCCAGCAGCACGGAGCAGTTCTTC
TRBD2	.	TRBJ2-5	TRBV4-2	CASSSTSGEETQYF	TGTGCCAGCAGCTCGACTAGCGGGGAAGAGACCCAGTACTTC
.	.	TRBJ1-1	TRBV4-3	CASSREPTGIGEAFF	TGCGCCAGCAGCCGCGAACCCACAGGGATTGGTGAAGCTTTCTTT
.	.	TRBJ2-5	TRBV19	CASSIPGGWETQYF	TGTGCCAGTAGTATACCCGGGGGTTGGGAGACCCAGTACTTC
.	.	TRBJ2-2	TRBV4-2	CASSQEPGGPGELFF	TGTGCCAGCAGCCAAGAGCCCGGGGGGCCCGGGGAGCTGTTTTTT
.	.	TRBJ2-3	TRBV4-2	CASSILTSTLTDTQYF	TGTGCCAGCAGCATCCTGACAAGTACCCTCACAGATACGCAGTATTTT
.	.	TRBJ2-7	TRBV4-1	CASSQGVTGAFSYEQYF	TGCGCCAGCAGCCAAGGGGTAACAGGAGCTTTTTCCTACGAGCAGTACTTC
.	.	TRBJ2-7	TRBV4-3	CASSQVSAGAPYEQYF	TGCGCCAGCAGCCAAGTCTCGGCAGGGGCGCCCTACGAGCAGTACTTC
.	.	TRBJ2-2	TRBV4-3	CASSQEVGAPGELFF	TGCGCCAGCAGCCAAGAGGTCGGCGCTCCCGGGGAGCTGTTTTTT
.	medium-sized	TRBJ2-4	TRBV4-3	CASSHPQGGGNIQYF	TGCGCCAGCAGCCACCCACAGGGCGGGGGAAACATTCAGTACTTC
.	.	TRBJ1-2	TRBV4-3	CASSQEPGGEDGYTF	TGCGCCAGCAGCCAAGAGCCGGGGGGGGAAGATGGCTACACCTTC
.	few	TRBJ2-1	TRBV19	CASREYSSSYNEQFF	TGTGCCAGTAGAGAGTACTCCAGCTCCTACAATGAGCAGTTCTTC
TRBD2	.	TRBJ2-7	TRBV4-2	CASSQELTSGIGERYF	TGTGCCAGCAGCCAAGAATTGACTAGCGGGATCGGCGAGCGGTACTTC
TRBD2	.	TRBJ2-7	TRBV13	CASSSTPGLAGEYEQYF	TGTGCCAGCAGCTCAACACCGGGACTAGCGGGAGAGTACGAGCAGTACTTC
.	.	TRBJ2-1	TRBV15	CATSRGVVNNEQFF	TGTGCCACCAGCAGAGGGGTGGTCAACAATGAGCAGTTCTTC
.	.	TRBJ1-6	TRBV5-6	CASSPRDYSPLHF	TGTGCCAGCAGCCCCAGGGATTATTCACCCCTCCACTTT
TRBD2	.	TRBJ2-1	TRBV4-2	CASSQVGSGGAHGEQFF	TGTGCCAGCAGCCAAGTGGGCAGCGGGGGGGCTCATGGTGAGCAGTTCTTC
.	few	TRBJ1-1	TRBV4-2	CASSHDKNTEAFF	TGTGCCAGCAGCCATGACAAGAACACTGAAGCTTTCTTT
TRBD2	medium-sized	TRBJ2-5	TRBV7-2	CASSLDLASGGYQETQYF	TGTGCCAGCAGCTTAGACTTGGCTAGCGGGGGGTACCAAGAGACCCAGTACTTC
.	.	TRBJ2-1	TRBV18	CASSPADAYNEQFF	TGTGCCAGCTCACCCGCAGACGCCTACAATGAGCAGTTCTTC
TRBD1	.	TRBJ1-1	TRBV4-2	CASSQETGEWGEAFF	TGTGCCAGCAGCCAAGAAACAGGGGAATGGGGTGAAGCTTTCTTT
.	.	TRBJ2-7	TRBV14	CASSQDGQYYEQYF	TGTGCCAGCAGCCAAGATGGGCAGTACTACGAGCAGTACTTC
TRBD1	medium-sized	TRBJ2-7	TRBV25-1	CASSAGGQGGLNEQYF	TGTGCCAGCAGTGCCGGCGGACAGGGCGGTCTCAACGAGCAGTACTTC
TRBD1	once	TRBJ2-7	TRBV28	CASSPPPGTGKTPYEQYF	TGTGCCAGCAGTCCACCTCCTGGGACAGGGAAAACCCCTTACGAGCAGTACTTC
.	.	TRBJ1-4	TRBV4-3	CASSQEPGAPGELFF	TGCGCCAGCAGCCAAGAGCCGGGGGCACCCGGGGAACTGTTTTTT
TRBD1	once	TRBJ1-2	TRBV19	CASTPVGGQLHYGYTF	TGTGCCAGTACCCCGGTCGGGGGACAGCTCCATTATGGCTACACCTTC
.	.	TRBJ1-1	TRBV19	CASSIYRPNTEAFF	TGTGCCAGTAGTATTTACAGACCGAACACTGAAGCTTTCTTT
.	medium-sized	TRBJ1-1	TRBV30	CAWSLETGTFMNTEAFF	TGTGCCTGGAGTTTAGAGACCGGGACATTTATGAACACTGAAGCTTTCTTT
.	few	TRBJ2-5	TRBV29-1	CSVLSSGYGEIQETQYF	TGCAGCGTTTTGTCTAGTGGTTACGGTGAGATCCAAGAGACCCAGTACTTC
.	few	TRBJ1-1	TRBV4-2	CASRLRSDTEAFF	TGTGCCAGCAGACTTCGGAGTGACACTGAAGCTTTCTTT
.	medium-sized	TRBJ1-4	TRBV15	CATSDPGHKTDEKLFF	TGTGCCACCAGCGATCCAGGGCACAAGACGGATGAAAAACTGTTTTTT
.	once	TRBJ1-2	TRBV11-3	CASLGKTYGYTF	TGTGCCAGCCTCGGAAAGACCTATGGCTACACCTTC
.	.	TRBJ1-2	TRBV6-6	CASSYSIDRLGYGYTF	TGTGCCAGCAGTTACTCAATCGACAGGCTAGGCTATGGCTACACCTTC
.	.	TRBJ2-1	TRBV4-3	CASSQEVGAPGEQFF	TGCGCCAGCAGCCAAGAGGTAGGGGCGCCAGGTGAGCAGTTCTTC
TRBD1	.	TRBJ2-2	TRBV28	CASTSGTGDAGELFF	TGTGCCAGCACCTCGGGGACAGGGGACGCCGGGGAGCTGTTTTTT
TRBD2	.	TRBJ2-5	TRBV27	CASSETSGSWETQYF	TGTGCCAGCAGTGAAACTAGCGGGAGTTGGGAGACCCAGTACTTC
TRBD1	.	TRBJ2-1	TRBV29-1	CSATGQFDNEQFF	TGCAGCGCGACGGGACAGTTTGACAATGAGCAGTTCTTC
TRBD2	.	TRBJ2-7	TRBV4-2	CASSPERGPLEQYF	TGTGCCAGCAGCCCGGAGCGGGGGCCGTTAGAGCAGTACTTC
.	medium-sized	TRBJ1-1	TRBV4-2	CASSQELGTEAFF	TGTGCCAGCAGCCAAGAGCTCGGGACGGAGGCTTTCTTT